The TCR beta chain under discussion was sequenced for a study of human T cells and chemical hapten exposure. The overall study: After 6 days, upper back 0.01% DPC patch tests were scored.

TCRdb used MiXCR to reprocess the RACE reads, holding one entry per CDR3 protein. The data show tens of thousands of distinct CDR3 sequences, 9.6% seen once. Regarding time point: pre-sensitization, week 0. Treatment denoted: therapeutic diphenylcyclopropenone sensitization with weekly scalp DPC. Each patch-test visit's blood sample preceded patch application. Germline CDR1 is SGHKS and CDR2 is YYEKEE (reference sequence). Trimming pared 4 bases from V and 4 bases from J, leaving 17 bases between. This CDR3 is 15 amino acids long. The V call is TRBV5-5, the J call TRBJ1-2; maybe TRBD1 (5 bases). This TCR was recovered from a woman aged 35 to 49 with alopecia areata. Some clones in this sample may be carry-over from other donors' samples. Source: whole blood, taken in connection with sensitization to the hapten diphenylcyclopropenone (DPC). The CDR3 coding sequence is TGTGCCAGCAGCCCCAGCTTCCAGGGTACCTATGGCTACACCTTC. This codes for CASSPSFQGTYGYTF.